Following are 13 T cell receptor beta chains from one sample sequenced in a study of shared clonotypes between healthy human individuals (dated by TCRdb to between 2020 and 2021). The library was prepared using the immunoSEQ multiplex PCR assay. This immuneACCESS table, as held by TCRdb, lists in-frame sequences with V and J called but not all clones. Of the missing ones, under half trace to an unresolved V gene in checked studies; the others have no known cause. Within this sample are approximately 1,500,000 clones, with 98% of them counted one time only. Together, the top ten hold around 0.47% of the sample. The sequenced material came from naive CD4+ T cells sorted from blood. Sample cell subset or site, as interpreted from the label and publication: CD45RA+ positively selected. All receptors come from a man aged 25-45 years in good health.

This sequence joins TRBV6-6 and TRBJ1-5, with TRBD1 as a possible D gene (6 bases). Trimming cost V 6 bases and J 6 bases, with 21 bases left between them. This CDR3 has 16 residues. Germline V gene lookup returns CDR1 MNHNY and CDR2 SVGAGI (reference sequence). For the CDR3, the DNA is TGTGCCAGCAGCCCCCAGCCCGGGGGGCTTGGTCAGCCCCAGCATTTT. The encoded protein is CASSPQPGGLGQPQHF.

This clone was detected once. The chain joins TRBV28 to TRBJ2-1; D remains unclear. Germline-derived CDR1 and CDR2 are MDHEN and SYDVKM. This CDR3 is 13 amino acids long. Trimming took off 2 bases at V and 9 bases at J, with 11 bases between the two ends. CDR3 DNA: TGTGCCAGCAGTTTACGGTTCCCGCCTGAGCAGTTCTTC. It encodes CASSLRFPPEQFF. The full variable domain, in which reference TRBV28 and TRBJ2-1 provide the parts outside the CDR3, is DVKVTQSSRYLVKRTGEKVFLECVQDMDHENMFWYRQDPGLGLRLIYFSYDVKMKEKGDIPEGYSVSREKKERFSLILESASTNQTSMYLCASSLRFPPEQFFGPGTRLTVL.

This rearrangement joins TRBV6-5 to TRBJ2-1; no firm D call. CDR1 MNHEY and CDR2 SVGAGI come from the germline V gene. This CDR3 has 15 residues. Trimming stripped 7 bases from V and 7 bases from J, with 20 bases between. DNA for the CDR3: TGTGCCAGCACCCTCCGACCCCTCGAGTCAAATGAGCAGTTCTTC. Its protein is CASTLRPLESNEQFF.

The CDR3 DNA sequence: TGCGCCAGCAGCTTGAGGATGGACAGTGAAGCTTTCTTT. It translates to CASSLRMDSEAFF. The chain links TRBV5-1 to TRBJ1-1; a possible D gene is TRBD1 (6 bases). The CDR3 spans 13 residues. V was trimmed by 1 base and J by 7 bases, leaving 11 bases between them. Germline CDR1 and CDR2: SGHRS and YFSETQ.

The genes are TRBV18 and TRBJ2-2; TRBD2 might be the D (6 bases). The CDR3 consists of 17 residues. Germline V gene lookup returns CDR1 KGHSH and CDR2 LQKENI. Trimming took off 2 bases at V and 7 bases at J, with 20 bases between the two ends. The chain's CDR3 is CASSPFASANWGGELFF. The CDR3 nucleotides read TGTGCCAGCTCACCATTTGCTAGCGCCAATTGGGGCGGGGAGCTGTTTTTT. Together with reference TRBV18 and TRBJ2-2, the CDR3 gives the full variable domain: NAGVMQNPRHLVRRRGQEARLRCSPMKGHSHVYWYRQLPEEGLKFMVYLQKENIIDESGMPKERFSAEFPKEGPSILRIQQVVRGDSAAYFCASSPFASANWGGELFFGEGSRLTVL.

This chain uses TRBV19 with TRBJ2-7, with a possible D match to TRBD2 (5 bases). V lost 1 base to trimming and J lost 1 base, with 11 bases between them. This CDR3 has 15 residues. Per germline, CDR1 LNHDA and CDR2 SQIVND (reference sequence). Here the CDR3 reads CASSIVRGLSYEQYF. Written as DNA, the CDR3 is TGTGCCAGTAGTATAGTGCGAGGGTTATCCTACGAGCAGTACTTC.

V usage is TRBV10-2 and J usage is TRBJ2-7; no clear D. Trimming shortened V by 0 bases and J by 3 bases, and 9 bases separated the two germline ends. The CDR3 consists of 14 residues. The germline V gene encodes CDR1 WSHSY and CDR2 SAAADI. The CDR3 DNA reads TGCGCCAGCAGTGAGTCGCCAGCTTACTACGAGCAGTACTTC. This sequence encodes CASSESPAYYEQYF.

The count of this clone is one. The chain links TRBV29-1 to TRBJ2-7; 9 positions agree with TRBD1. V was pared by 4 bases and J by 3 bases, with 7 bases of the junction left unmatched. The CDR3 sequence is 14 residues long. CDR1 SQVTM and CDR2 ANQGSEA come from the germline V gene. CDR3 coding DNA: TGCAGCGTTGCGGGGGGACAGGGTCTCTACGAGCAGTACTTC. It specifies CSVAGGQGLYEQYF.

The gene calls are TRBV28 and TRBJ2-7, with D perhaps TRBD1 (6 bases). V was pared by 6 bases and J by 4 bases, with 16 bases between. Germline V CDR1 and CDR2: MDHEN, SYDVKM. The CDR3 is 14 amino acids. Written as DNA, the CDR3 is TGTGCCAGCAGCCAGTCCCGGGACATGTACGAGCAGTACTTC. As protein: CASSQSRDMYEQYF.

The V and J genes are TRBV10-3 and TRBJ1-2; D unresolved. Germline CDR1 and CDR2: ENHRY and SYGVKD. The CDR3 sequence is 12 residues long. The ends were cut back, 0 bases at V and 5 bases at J, with 4 bases in the middle. This CDR3 is CAISESRYGYTF. The CDR3 DNA sequence: TGTGCCATCAGTGAGTCCCGATATGGCTACACCTTC.

V usage is TRBV10-3 and J usage is TRBJ2-1; possible D gene TRBD2, 6 bases. The length of the CDR3 is 17 residues. Looked up from germline, CDR1 is ENHRY and CDR2 is SYGVKD. V shed 0 bases and J shed 3 bases, with 15 bases lying between them. For the CDR3, the DNA is TGTGCCATCAGTGAGTCCGGAAGCGGGCCGGTCTACAATGAGCAGTTCTTC. Translation gives CAISESGSGPVYNEQFF.

CDR3 region: CASSFVGWLGGYTF. In DNA, the CDR3 is TGTGCCAGCAGTTTTGTGGGGTGGCTTGGGGGCTACACCTTC. V and J are TRBV28 and TRBJ1-2; D is ambiguous. Germline CDR1 MDHEN, CDR2 SYDVKM. V lost 3 bases, J lost 8 bases, and 16 bases lay in between. This CDR3 is built from 14 residues.

The chain uses TRBV7-6 and TRBJ2-3; the D gene could be TRBD1 or TRBD2 (5 bases each). Deletions cut 5 bases from V and 0 bases from J, with 15 bases between. The germline CDR1 and CDR2 sequences are SGHVS and FNYEAQ. The CDR3 is made up of 16 amino acids. CDR3 DNA: TGTGCCAGCAGCCCAGGGTTTGGGGGAAGCACAGATACGCAGTATTTT. This gives the protein CASSPGFGGSTDTQYF.